This T cell receptor (beta chain) was recorded in a study of CXCR3-negative and CXCR3-positive naive CD8 T cells. Whole-study context: Overall TRB read output was about 135 million, and each library contained about 1.5 +/- 0.3 million reads.

Overall study findings and caveats: After cryopreservation, expression of CXCR3 was partially reduced, and most assays were run with fresh PBMCs. Naive CXCR3-positive cells had TRB CDR3s more hydrophobic than those of CXCR3-negative naive cells.

Libraries were UMI-labeled 5' RACE TRB cDNA. TCRdb reanalyzed the 5' RACE reads and collapses them to one entry per CDR3 protein, without DNA. The listing records about 150,000 distinct CDR3 sequences. Triplicate sorting captured some 290,000 cells each from every CD8+ T cell subset. Note on this clonotype: The antigen remains undetermined.

This receptor was taken from a human donor in good health. Some clones in this sample may be carry-over from other donors' samples. Sequenced: naive CXCR3+ CD8+ T cells from blood. Stated subset: CD45RO-CCR7+CD27+CD95- naive CD8+ T cells expressing CXCR3 (TNR3+).

The CDR3 sequence: CASSTARGEQYF. The chain recombines TRBV12-3 or TRBV12-4 with TRBJ2-7; TCRdb picks TRBD2, but there is no DNA to check that call. The CDR3 has 12 amino acids.